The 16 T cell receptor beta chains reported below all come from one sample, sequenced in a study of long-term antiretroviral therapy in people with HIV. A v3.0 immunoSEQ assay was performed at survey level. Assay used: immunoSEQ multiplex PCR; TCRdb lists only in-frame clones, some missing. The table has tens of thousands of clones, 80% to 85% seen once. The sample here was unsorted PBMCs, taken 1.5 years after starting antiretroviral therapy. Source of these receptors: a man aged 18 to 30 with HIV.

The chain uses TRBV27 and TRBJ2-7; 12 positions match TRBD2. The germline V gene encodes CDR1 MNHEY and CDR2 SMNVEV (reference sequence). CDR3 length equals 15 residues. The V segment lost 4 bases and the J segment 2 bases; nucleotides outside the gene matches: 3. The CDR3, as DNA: TGTGCCAGCAGTTCCTGGACTAGCGGGACCTACGAGCAGTACTTC. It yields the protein CASSSWTSGTYEQYF.

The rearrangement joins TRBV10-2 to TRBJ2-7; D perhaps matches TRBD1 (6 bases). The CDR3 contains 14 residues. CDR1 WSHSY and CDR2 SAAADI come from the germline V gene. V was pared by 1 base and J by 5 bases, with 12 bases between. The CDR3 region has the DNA TGCGCCAGCAGTGAGTTTAACAGGGCGGACGAGCAGTACTTC. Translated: CASSEFNRADEQYF.

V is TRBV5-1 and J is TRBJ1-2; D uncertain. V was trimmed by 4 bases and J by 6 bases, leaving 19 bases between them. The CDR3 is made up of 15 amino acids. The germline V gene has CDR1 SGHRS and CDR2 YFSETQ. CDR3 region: CASSQSAGWRDGYTF. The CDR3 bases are TGCGCCAGCAGCCAGTCGGCAGGTTGGAGGGATGGCTACACCTTC.

The CDR3 loop is CASMEGQGYSYEQYF. In DNA form, the CDR3 reads TGTGCCAGCATGGAAGGCCAGGGCTACTCCTACGAGCAGTACTTC. The rearrangement uses TRBV6-1 and TRBJ2-7; D is perhaps TRBD1 (5 bases). In germline, CDR1 is MNHNS, CDR2 SASEGT. This CDR3 spans 15 amino acids. Deletions cut 7 bases from V and 0 bases from J, with 16 bases between.

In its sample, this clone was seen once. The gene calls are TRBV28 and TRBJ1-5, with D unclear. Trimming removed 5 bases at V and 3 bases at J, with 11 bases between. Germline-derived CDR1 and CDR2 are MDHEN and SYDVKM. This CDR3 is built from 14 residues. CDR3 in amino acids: CASSLSQHNQPQHF. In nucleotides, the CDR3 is TGTGCCAGCAGTCTTTCCCAGCACAATCAGCCCCAGCATTTT.

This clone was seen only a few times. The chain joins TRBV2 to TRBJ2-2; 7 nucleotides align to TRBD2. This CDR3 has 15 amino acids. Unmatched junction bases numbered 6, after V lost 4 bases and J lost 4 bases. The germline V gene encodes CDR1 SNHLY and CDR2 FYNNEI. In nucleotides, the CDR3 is TGTGCCAGCAGTGTGAGTAGGGAGGGCACCGGGGAGCTGTTTTTT. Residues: CASSVSREGTGELFF.

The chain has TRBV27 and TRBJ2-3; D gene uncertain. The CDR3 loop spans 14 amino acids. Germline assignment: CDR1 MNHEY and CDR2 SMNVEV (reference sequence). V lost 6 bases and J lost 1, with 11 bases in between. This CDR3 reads CASRIFGGTDTQYF. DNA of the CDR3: TGTGCCAGCAGGATTTTTGGGGGCACAGATACGCAGTATTTT.

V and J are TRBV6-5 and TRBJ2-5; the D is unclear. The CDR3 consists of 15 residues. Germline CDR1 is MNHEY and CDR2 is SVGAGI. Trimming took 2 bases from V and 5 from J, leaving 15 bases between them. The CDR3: CASSYRSSARETQYF. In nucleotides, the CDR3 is TGTGCCAGCAGTTACCGGTCCTCCGCTAGGGAGACCCAGTACTTC.

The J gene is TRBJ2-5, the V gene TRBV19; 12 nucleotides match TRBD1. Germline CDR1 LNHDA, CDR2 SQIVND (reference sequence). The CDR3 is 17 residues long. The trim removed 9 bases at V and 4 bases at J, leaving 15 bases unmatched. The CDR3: CASRGTGGIIKGETQYF. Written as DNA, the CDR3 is TGTGCCAGCAGAGGGACAGGGGGCATTATCAAGGGAGAGACCCAGTACTTC. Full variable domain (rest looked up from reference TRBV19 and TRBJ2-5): DGGITQSPKYLFRKEGQNVTLSCEQNLNHDAMYWYRQDPGQGLRLIYYSQIVNDFQKGDIAEGYSVSREKKESFPLTVTSAQKNPTAFYLCASRGTGGIIKGETQYFGPGTRLLVL.

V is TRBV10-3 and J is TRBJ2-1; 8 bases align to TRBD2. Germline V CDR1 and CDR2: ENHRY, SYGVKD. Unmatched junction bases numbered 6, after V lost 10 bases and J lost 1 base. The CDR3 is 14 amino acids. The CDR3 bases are TGTGCCACAGCTAGCGGGCTTTCCTACAATGAGCAGTTCTTC. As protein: CATASGLSYNEQFF.

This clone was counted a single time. The CDR3 nucleotides read TGTGCCAGCAGTTCCAGGGGGAGGAATGAGCAGTTCTTC. Amino acid sequence: CASSSRGRNEQFF. The chain combines TRBV6-5 with TRBJ2-1; a weak D match, TRBD1 (7 bases). The CDR3 loop spans 13 amino acids. Trimming shortened V by 4 bases and J by 7 bases, and 11 bases separated the two germline ends. Germline V gene data show CDR1 as MNHEY and CDR2 as SVGAGI.

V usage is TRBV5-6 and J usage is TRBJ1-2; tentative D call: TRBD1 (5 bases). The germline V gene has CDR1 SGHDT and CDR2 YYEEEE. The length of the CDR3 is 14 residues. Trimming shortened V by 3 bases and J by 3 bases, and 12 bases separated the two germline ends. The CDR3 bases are TGTGCCAGCAGCTGGGAGGGGTCTTACTATGGCTACACCTTC. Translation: CASSWEGSYYGYTF.

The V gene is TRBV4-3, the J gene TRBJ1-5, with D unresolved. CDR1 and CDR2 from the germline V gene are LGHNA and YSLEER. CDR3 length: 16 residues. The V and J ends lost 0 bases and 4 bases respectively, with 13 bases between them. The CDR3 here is CASSQDYYRGNQPQHF. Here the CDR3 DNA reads TGCGCCAGCAGCCAAGACTACTACCGGGGAAATCAGCCCCAGCATTTT.

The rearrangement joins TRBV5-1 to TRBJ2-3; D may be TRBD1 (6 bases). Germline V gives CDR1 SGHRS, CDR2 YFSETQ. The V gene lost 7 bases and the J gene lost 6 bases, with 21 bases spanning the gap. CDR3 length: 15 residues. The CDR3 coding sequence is TGCGCCAGCGGCCCTGGACAGACCCCCTCCGATACGCAGTATTTT. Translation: CASGPGQTPSDTQYF.

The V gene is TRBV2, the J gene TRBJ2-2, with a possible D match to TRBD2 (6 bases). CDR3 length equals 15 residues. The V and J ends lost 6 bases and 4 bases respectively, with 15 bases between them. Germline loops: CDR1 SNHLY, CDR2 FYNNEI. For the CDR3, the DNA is TGTGCCAGCAGCCGCGAGCAGACTAGCACCGGGGAGCTGTTTTTT. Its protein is CASSREQTSTGELFF.

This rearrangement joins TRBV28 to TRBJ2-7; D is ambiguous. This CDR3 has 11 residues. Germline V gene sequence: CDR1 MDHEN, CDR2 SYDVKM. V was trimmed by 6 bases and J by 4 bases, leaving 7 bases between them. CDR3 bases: TGTGCCAGCAGCCTTCAGTACGAGCAGTACTTC. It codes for CASSLQYEQYF.